This TCR beta chain derives from a study of T-cell reconstitution after alpha-beta-depleted transplantation in children. The CDR3 spans 16 residues. V was shortened by 6 bases and J by 9 bases, with 24 bases between the two germline ends. Germline lookup yields CDR1 LNHDA and CDR2 SQIVND (reference sequence). Library preparation (for TCRbeta) was performed with unique molecular identifiers. Via MiXCR, TCRdb re-called the PCR reads, giving one row per CDR3 protein. The data hold 200,000 to 250,000 distinct CDR3 sequences, with around 9.5% observed a single time. This clonotype was seen many times. The sample was PBMCs from the stem cell graft donor, taken from the stem cell graft. This clonotype was sampled from a human donor who donated a stem cell graft to a child with acute lymphoblastic leukemia. V gene TRBV19 combines with J gene TRBJ1-5, with D possibly being TRBD1 (5 bases). In DNA, the CDR3 is TGTGCCAGTAGAAGTCCGGGACGTAGTGGGTTTACGCCCCAGCATTTT. Translation gives CASRSPGRSGFTPQHF.